This T cell receptor (beta chain) originates from a study of T cell responses to AZD1222 COVID-19 vaccine. This clone was seen once. Its antigen remains unknown. Libraries were prepared by immunoSEQ multiplex PCR; TCRdb keeps only in-frame clonotypes and omits some of them. The sample lists around 80,000 clones; 70% to 90% were seen once. CDR1 KGHSH and CDR2 LQKENI come from the germline V gene. J lost 6 bases, V lost 4 bases, and 6 bases had no gene match. The CDR3 has 16 residues. It was second doses at about 4 or about 12 weeks that were pooled. General study points: Females made up more of the donors, who were largely white British, and clonal diversity may have come out too low. Vaccine-associated CD4 TCRs spanned spike, dominant at 160-218 and 743-854.

The receptor comes from an adult who received the AZD1222 COVID-19 vaccine. The specimen comprised peripheral blood, sampled 28 days after the second AZD1222 dose. This chain joins TRBV18 and TRBJ2-1; the match to TRBD2 covers 13 bases. CDR3 sequence: CASSQRTSGGLNEQFF. The DNA of the CDR3 is TGTGCCAGCTCACAGCGGACTAGCGGGGGACTCAATGAGCAGTTCTTC.